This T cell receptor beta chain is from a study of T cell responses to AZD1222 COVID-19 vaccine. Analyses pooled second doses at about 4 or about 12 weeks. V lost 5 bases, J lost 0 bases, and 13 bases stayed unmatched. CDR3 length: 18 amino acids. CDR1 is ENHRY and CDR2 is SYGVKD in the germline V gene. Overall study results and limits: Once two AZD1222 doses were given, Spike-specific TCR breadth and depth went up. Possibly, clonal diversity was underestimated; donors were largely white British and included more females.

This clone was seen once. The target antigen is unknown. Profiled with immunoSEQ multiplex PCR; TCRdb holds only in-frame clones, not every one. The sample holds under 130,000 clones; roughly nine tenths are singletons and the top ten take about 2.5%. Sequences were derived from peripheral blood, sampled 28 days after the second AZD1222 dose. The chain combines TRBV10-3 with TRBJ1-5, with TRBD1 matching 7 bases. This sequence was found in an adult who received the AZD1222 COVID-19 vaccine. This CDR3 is CAISSTSGTADSNQPQHF. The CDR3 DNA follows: TGTGCCATCAGTTCAACGTCCGGGACAGCAGATAGCAATCAGCCCCAGCATTTT.